The rows below give T cell receptor beta chains drawn from one sample of a study of T cell repertoires in cytomegalovirus infection. TCRdb re-called the reads through MiXCR, storing one row per CDR3 protein. The data contain approximately 990,000 distinct CDR3 sequences, about 33% of them singletons. Antigens for these TCRs are unknown. Sample: cultured CD8+ T cells from PBMCs, taken from culture after CMV antigen stimulation. These receptors originate from a human donor in good health (CMV status not recorded). Some clones in this sample may be carry-over from other donors' samples. CDR3s include the opening cysteine and the closing phenylalanine or tryptophan. Fields, in order: clone size, D gene, V gene, J gene, CDR3 DNA, CDR3 protein. D genes are given only for firm matches. Not all rows give a size; the values are once, few, many and, for expanded clones, a class.

.,.,TRBV29-1,TRBJ1-5,TGCAGCGTTGAAGATTTTGCCGTGGAGGGGCCCCAGCATTTT,CSVEDFAVEGPQHF
.,.,TRBV6-2/TRBV6-3,TRBJ2-2,TGTGCCAACAAACGGGGGTACACCGGGGAGCTGTTTTTT,CANKRGYTGELFF
few,.,TRBV9,TRBJ1-2,TGTGCCAGCAGCGCAGAGCTGGGTCGGGGACGCTATGGCTACACCTTC,CASSAELGRGRYGYTF
.,.,TRBV7-9,TRBJ1-3,TGTGCCAGCAGCCGGATAGACTCTGGAAACACCATATATTTT,CASSRIDSGNTIYF
few,TRBD2,TRBV20-1,TRBJ2-1,TGTAGAGGGACTAGCGGTAACAATGAGCAGTTCTTC,CRGTSGNNEQFF
.,TRBD1,TRBV27,TRBJ2-2,TGTGCCAGCAGGGACAGGGCCTACACCGGGGAGCTGTTTTTT,CASRDRAYTGELFF
.,.,TRBV6-4,TRBJ1-1,TGTGCCAGCAGTGGGACAATCGGGACTGAAGCTTTCTTT,CASSGTIGTEAFF
few,.,TRBV6-1,TRBJ1-4,TGTGCCAGCAGCGCGCCTGAGGGAGAAGAAAAACTGTTTTTT,CASSAPEGEEKLFF
few,.,TRBV7-9,TRBJ1-5,TGTGCCAGCAGCTTAGGGAGCGTGGATAGCAATCAGCCCCAGCATTTT,CASSLGSVDSNQPQHF
.,.,TRBV12-3/TRBV12-4,TRBJ2-4,TGTGCCAGCAGTGCCCCTGAGAACATTCAGTACTTC,CASSAPENIQYF
.,.,TRBV6-2/TRBV6-3,TRBJ2-6,TGTGCCAGCAGTTACTCGAAACTCACAGCAATGGGGGCCAACGTCCTGACTTTC,CASSYSKLTAMGANVLTF
.,TRBD1,TRBV2,TRBJ2-7,TGTGCCAGCATATCCGGACAGGATCACTACGAGCAGTACTTC,CASISGQDHYEQYF
many,.,TRBV7-2,TRBJ1-1,TGTGCCAGCAGTTTTTTAACTGAAGCTTTCTTT,CASSFLTEAFF